Included here is one TCR beta chain sequence, with context. Its antigen is not identified. Data came from immunoSEQ multiplex PCR; TCRdb stores just in-frame clones and leaves some out. Of over 11,000 clones listed, approximately 83% are singletons. Germline loops: CDR1 SQVTM, CDR2 ANQGSEA. CDR3 length equals 13 residues. V lost 6 bases, J lost 1 base, and 13 bases lay in between. The sample originates from a study of circulating and synovial CD4+ cells in juvenile arthritis. Points from the study as a whole: These blood cells shared more CDR3 sequences with synovium than bulk blood.

Sequenced samples came from active juvenile idiopathic arthritis patients. The receptor comes from a human patient with juvenile idiopathic arthritis. Some clones in this sample may be carry-over from other donors' samples. Material: CD4+ T cells from synovial fluid. This sequence joins TRBV29-1 and TRBJ2-7; no clear D. For the CDR3, the DNA is TGCAGCGTCGGAAGGCAGGATTCCTACGAGCAGTACTTC. Protein product: CSVGRQDSYEQYF.